These T cell receptor beta chains were read from a single sample in a study of shared clonotypes between healthy human individuals. Profiled with immunoSEQ multiplex PCR; TCRdb holds only in-frame clones, not every one. The sample lists about 1.1 million clones, about 84% seen once, with 0.5% to 0.65% in the top ten. The specimen sequenced was memory CD4+ T cells from PBMCs. These receptors all come from a man between 18 and 29 years old in good health. Some clones in this sample may be carry-over from other donors' samples. CDR3s include the opening cysteine and the closing phenylalanine or tryptophan. The D gene is left open where the match is weak. Size tells how often a clone was seen (once, few, many) or the class of an expanded clone, and some rows leave it out.

>NA|NA|TRBV13|TRBJ2-2
TGTGCCAGCAGCTTAGGGCTAGCAGGCACCGGGGAGCTGTTTTTT
CASSLGLAGTGELFF
>TRBD1|few|TRBV28|TRBJ1-1
TGTGCCAGCAGTTTGTTCGGGACAGGGAACACTGAAGCTTTCTTT
CASSLFGTGNTEAFF
>NA|once|TRBV9|TRBJ2-5
TGTGCCAGCAGCGTAAGGAGCGAACAAGAGACCCAGTACTTC
CASSVRSEQETQYF
>TRBD1|NA|TRBV5-6|TRBJ1-2
TGTGCCAGCAGCCCAGGATTGACAGGGGCCTATGGCTACACCTTC
CASSPGLTGAYGYTF
>NA|NA|TRBV27|TRBJ2-1
TGTGCCAGCAGTTTGGAGCGCGCCGGGGATGAGCAGTTCTTC
CASSLERAGDEQFF
>TRBD1|NA|TRBV5-1|TRBJ2-7
TGCGCCAGCAGCTTCAGGGACAGTGGCTACGAGCAGTACTTC
CASSFRDSGYEQYF
>NA|NA|TRBV28|TRBJ2-5
TGTGCCAGCAGCCCCCCGTTTGTGCGCGGGGGCACGATGAAGGAGACCCAGTACTTC
CASSPPFVRGGTMKETQYF
>TRBD1|NA|TRBV2|TRBJ1-5
TGTGCCAGCAGTTTTTCGACAGGGGGCGATCAGCCCCAGCATTTT
CASSFSTGGDQPQHF
>NA|NA|TRBV5-1|TRBJ1-2
TGCGCCAGCAGCCTCTTCCAGGGTGAAAATGGCTACACCTTC
CASSLFQGENGYTF
>TRBD1|NA|TRBV28|TRBJ2-1
TGTGCCAGCAGCGGGCAACAGGGGGCTTCTTGTAATGAGCAGTTCTTC
CASSGQQGASCNEQFF
>NA|NA|TRBV6-4|TRBJ1-1
TGTGCCAGCCGCCGACAGCCCATGCTAACGAATGAAGCTTTCTTT
CASRRQPMLTNEAFF
>NA|NA|TRBV6-5|TRBJ2-7
TGTGCCAGCACCAAAGGGGGGGCCTACGAGCAGTACTTC
CASTKGGAYEQYF
>TRBD1|NA|TRBV9|TRBJ1-1
TGTGCCAGCAGCGTGTCCCCCGGGACAGGGGATAAGCAATTT
CASSVSPGTGDKQF
>TRBD2|NA|TRBV15|TRBJ2-5
TGTGCCACCAGCAAGCGGGACTCCGCTGAGACCCAGTACTTC
CATSKRDSAETQYF
>NA|NA|TRBV2|TRBJ1-1
TGTGCCGGAGCTGCAGGTGAAGCTTTCTTT
CAGAAGEAFF
>NA|NA|TRBV6-1|TRBJ1-2
TGTGCCAGCAGGGAGACCCCCTGGTCCAACTATGGCTACACCTTC
CASRETPWSNYGYTF
>NA|NA|TRBV6-6|TRBJ2-7
TGTGCCAGCAGGCCAGCGATGTCCTACGAGCAGTACTTC
CASRPAMSYEQYF
>TRBD1|NA|TRBV28|TRBJ1-2
TGTGCCAGCAGCCCCACCCGACAGGGAAACTATGGCTACACCTTC
CASSPTRQGNYGYTF
>NA|NA|TRBV5-4|TRBJ1-4
TGTGCCAGCAGCTTAAAGGGGGGTATGGAAAAACTGTTTTTT
CASSLKGGMEKLFF
>NA|NA|TRBV18|TRBJ2-5
TGTGCCAGCTCACCAACTCTGGGCCAAGAGACCCAGTACTTC
CASSPTLGQETQYF